The rows below give T cell receptor beta chains drawn from one sample of a study of blood T cells in healthy people across ages. Using its own MiXCR run on the 5' RACE reads, TCRdb lists one record per CDR3 protein. The data show over 600,000 distinct CDR3 sequences, around 50% seen once. The sample taken for sequencing was blood. The receptor source for this set is an elderly man in good health. Both conserved end residues are trimmed from each CDR3. Only some rows state a clone size, as once, few, many or a class for expanded clones.

V gene,clone size,CDR3 protein
TRBV12-3/TRBV12-4,many,ASSWGSIDSPLH
TRBV6-5,NA,ASSLFAGGVPNEQF
TRBV20-1,few,SPASGVDEQF
TRBV21-1,many,ASSGKRDTLTYEQY
TRBV20-1,NA,SVTPVTDTQY
TRBV10-1,NA,ASSESGGAQY
TRBV20-1,NA,SASGGGRETQY
TRBV4-2,many,ASSQDPPGLGLYEQY
TRBV7-9,NA,ASSQLESVGNEQF
TRBV25-1,few,ASNSLSGTEAF
TRBV14,NA,ASSQDLSGVYNEQF
TRBV12-3/TRBV12-4,few,ASSHVDTQY
TRBV6-5,NA,ASSRTATTIYEQY
TRBV2,few,ASSEANYGYT
TRBV7-2,few,ASSLSASPLH
TRBV6-1,NA,AILPRPQGYGYT
TRBV12-3/TRBV12-4,NA,ASSLAGSSEQQF
TRBV20-1,NA,SLSGYSYEQY